This passage covers 2 T cell receptor beta chains from one sample sequenced in a study of blood T cells in healthy people across ages. A second roughly 6 to 11 cycle PCR used barcoded and J-beta primers. TCRdb independently ran MiXCR on the 5' RACE reads; one entry per CDR3 protein. This sample has roughly 1.4 million distinct CDR3 sequences, with approximately 59% found just once. Sequenced: blood. The origin of the receptors is a man aged 18-30 years in good health.

The chain employs TRBV2 and TRBJ1-5; D may be TRBD1 (6 bases). The CDR3 runs 16 residues. The V end was cut by 0 bases, the J end by 5 bases, with 14 bases between. Germline values: CDR1 SNHLY, CDR2 FYNNEI. The CDR3 reads CASSEALRGGDQPQHF. The CDR3 DNA reads TGTGCCAGCAGTGAAGCGCTTCGAGGGGGAGATCAGCCCCAGCATTTT.

This clonotype was detected only once. The J gene is TRBJ1-1, the V gene TRBV29-1; D perhaps matches TRBD1 (6 bases). This CDR3 spans 12 amino acids. Between the trimmed V and J ends, which lost 7 bases and 3 bases, there was a span of 12 bases. Germline values: CDR1 SQVTM, CDR2 ANQGSEA. The CDR3 coding sequence is TGCAGCGGGAGAGGGGGATACACTGAAGCTTTCTTT. Protein: CSGRGGYTEAFF.